This passage covers 25 T cell receptor beta chains from one sample sequenced in a study of blood T cell repertoires in COVID-19. Assay used: immunoSEQ multiplex PCR; TCRdb lists only in-frame clones, some missing. The data hold 300,000 to 350,000 clones, with around 87% observed a single time. The sequenced sample was peripheral blood. The receptors originated from a woman aged 45-60 years with COVID-19, enrolled during active disease.

This chain connects TRBV21-1 to TRBJ2-3; the table assigns TRBD2, which was not confirmed against the DNA. TRBV21-1 is annotated as a pseudogene. This CDR3 region has 19 residues. This CDR3 reads CASSKIRRREIKGTDTQYF. Written as DNA, the CDR3 is TGTGCCAGCAGCAAAATTCGTCGGCGGGAGATAAAGGGGACAGATACGCAGTATTTT.

This clone was seen only once. CDR3 nucleotide sequence: TGTGCCAGCAGCTTCGCCGGGACTAGCGGGAGAAGGTGGGGGGCCGAGCAGTACTTC. Protein: CASSFAGTSGRRWGAEQYF. The chain carries TRBV11-2 and TRBJ2-7, with 14 bases identical to TRBD2. CDR3 length: 19 amino acids. CDR1 and CDR2 (germline): SGHAT, FQNNGV. V shed 3 bases and J 6 bases; nucleotides not matched to a gene: 16.

The sample holds a few counts of this clone. V usage is TRBV6-5 and J usage is TRBJ1-2; 9 bases line up with TRBD1. CDR1 is MNHEY, CDR2 SVGAGI, per germline. V was pared by 0 bases and J by 0 bases, with 2 bases of the junction left unmatched. The CDR3 totals 16 residues. The CDR3 coding sequence is TGTGCCAGCAGTTACTCGGGGACAGGGCCTAACTATGGCTACACCTTC. Translating gives CASSYSGTGPNYGYTF.

This clone was picked up a small number of times. V usage is TRBV19 and J usage is TRBJ2-7, with unresolved D. CDR3 length: 15 residues. Per the germline V gene, CDR1 is LNHDA and CDR2 is SQIVND (reference sequence). V lost 2 bases to trimming and J lost 0 bases, with 11 bases between them. The CDR3 nucleotides read TGTGCCAGTAGTATAACTATTTCCCCCTCCTACGAGCAGTACTTC. This gives the protein CASSITISPSYEQYF.

This sequence joins TRBV27 and TRBJ2-7, with D maybe TRBD2 (7 bases). The germline V gene encodes CDR1 MNHEY and CDR2 SMNVEV (reference sequence). V lost 2 bases and J 1 base, leaving 18 bases between the germline ends. The CDR3 length is 17 residues. The CDR3, as DNA: TGTGCCAGCAGTTTACCTCGTGGGGGGGGCCAGTCCTACGAGCAGTACTTC. This sequence encodes CASSLPRGGGQSYEQYF.

The chain couples TRBV7-8 to TRBJ1-2, with D maybe TRBD1 (5 bases). The CDR3 length is 14 residues. Trimming removed 4 bases at V and 6 bases at J, with 15 bases between. Looked up from germline, CDR1 is SGHVS and CDR2 is FQNEAQ. CDR3 sequence: CASSSRGDGDGYTF. The CDR3 bases are TGTGCCAGCAGCTCCCGCGGGGACGGGGATGGCTACACCTTC.

CDR3 sequence reads: CSVSGRESSGANVLTF. Written as DNA, the CDR3 is TGCAGCGTTAGCGGGAGGGAATCCTCTGGGGCCAACGTCCTGACTTTC. The rearrangement joins TRBV29-1 to TRBJ2-6, with TRBD2 matching over 10 bases. Germline V gives CDR1 SQVTM, CDR2 ANQGSEA. Unmatched junction bases numbered 4, after V lost 5 bases and J lost 0 bases. The CDR3 consists of 16 residues.

CDR3: CASSPQGTGYEQYF. The DNA for the CDR3 is TGTGCCAGCAGCCCACAGGGGACGGGTTACGAGCAGTACTTC. V is TRBV9 and J is TRBJ2-7; 7 bases align to TRBD1. The germline CDR1 and CDR2 sequences are SGDLS and YYNGEE. J lost 4 bases, V lost 4 bases, and 8 bases had no gene match. The CDR3 has 14 amino acids.

To note about this clone: The sample has other DNA sequences that encode this CDR3 too. V gene TRBV10-3 combines with J gene TRBJ2-7; the match to TRBD1 covers 9 bases. The CDR3 sequence is 14 residues long. CDR1 and CDR2 (germline): ENHRY, SYGVKD. J gave up 3 bases and V 0 bases, and 0 bases lay outside the gene matches. The DNA of the CDR3 is TGTGCCATCAGTGAGTCGGACAGGGGCTACGAGCAGTACTTC. Translating gives CAISESDRGYEQYF.

The chain is built from TRBV28 and TRBJ1-2; 9 nucleotides line up with TRBD1. The CDR3 is 14 amino acids. Trimming removed 5 bases from V and 8 bases from J; junction bases left unmatched: 9. The germline CDR1 and CDR2 sequences are MDHEN and SYDVKM. Here the CDR3 reads CASSKTGTGSGYTF. CDR3 coding DNA: TGTGCCAGCAGTAAGACTGGGACAGGGTCCGGCTACACCTTC.

The chain employs TRBV19 and TRBJ2-1; TRBD1 aligns across 10 bases. The CDR3 has 14 residues. Germline V gene data show CDR1 as LNHDA and CDR2 as SQIVND (reference sequence). V gave up 7 bases and J gave up 8 bases; unmatched junction bases: 8. CDR3: CASNPGQGFHEQFF. CDR3 DNA sequence: TGTGCCAGTAACCCGGGACAGGGGTTCCATGAGCAGTTCTTC. Drawing the rest from reference TRBV19 and TRBJ2-1, the complete variable domain is DGGITQSPKYLFRKEGQNVTLSCEQNLNHDAMYWYRQDPGQGLRLIYYSQIVNDFQKGDIAEGYSVSREKKESFPLTVTSAQKNPTAFYLCASNPGQGFHEQFFGPGTRLTVL.

DNA of the CDR3: TGTGCCAGCAGCTTATATGTGTCCGCTGAAGCTTTCTTT. It translates to CASSLYVSAEAFF. The V and J genes are TRBV7-7 and TRBJ1-1; D is unresolved. The germline V gene encodes CDR1 SSHAT and CDR2 FNYEAQ (reference sequence). This CDR3 has 13 amino acids. The V end lost 2 bases, the J end lost 6 bases, and 10 bases lay between the germline ends.

The V and J genes are TRBV5-6 and TRBJ1-6; no clear D. The V gene lost 3 bases and the J gene lost 5 bases, with 15 bases spanning the gap. CDR3 length: 16 residues. In germline, CDR1 is SGHDT, CDR2 YYEEEE. In DNA, the CDR3 is TGTGCCAGCAGCTCCCCCTACAGCAGCAATAATTCACCCCTCCACTTT. It yields the protein CASSSPYSSNNSPLHF.

The rearrangement joins TRBV5-1 to TRBJ2-7; TRBD1 aligns across 8 bases. Trimming at V came to 7 bases and at J to 3 bases, leaving 12 bases not matched to a gene. The CDR3 is 15 residues long. CDR1 and CDR2 (germline): SGHRS, YFSETQ. CDR3 protein: CASSSPRQGIYEQYF. CDR3 DNA sequence: TGCGCCAGCTCTAGTCCGCGACAGGGGATCTACGAGCAGTACTTC.

The CDR3 is CASSQGRVGTQYF. In nucleotides, the CDR3 is TGTGCCAGCAGCCAAGGGAGGGTGGGTACGCAGTATTTT. The V gene is TRBV3-1 (or the pseudogene TRBV3-2), the J gene TRBJ2-3; the D gene is possibly TRBD2 (6 bases). The germline V and J ends were trimmed by 1 base and 8 bases, with 10 bases remaining between them. CDR1 is LGHDT, CDR2 YNNKEL, per germline (reference sequence). This CDR3 contains 13 residues.

The rearrangement uses TRBV5-1 and TRBJ2-7, with TRBD2 matching over 8 bases. The CDR3 has 17 residues. Trimming took 6 bases from V and 2 from J; bases not matched to a gene: 16. The germline CDR1 and CDR2 sequences are SGHRS and YFSETQ. This chain's CDR3 is CASTLWDQAGVTYEQYF. CDR3 DNA sequence: TGCGCCAGCACCCTTTGGGATCAAGCGGGAGTGACCTACGAGCAGTACTTC.

In this sample, this clone turned up once. The J gene is TRBJ2-3, the V gene TRBV9; TRBD1 is a possible D gene (6 bases). V gave up 4 bases and J gave up 5 bases, with 11 bases separating them. Germline V gene sequence: CDR1 SGDLS, CDR2 YYNGEE. The CDR3 has 13 residues. CDR3 nucleotides: TGTGCCAGCAGCATTATCAGGGGAGATACGCAGTATTTT. The encoded protein is CASSIIRGDTQYF.

This chain joins TRBV21-1 and TRBJ2-2; the DNA was not used to check the table's D call, TRBD2. TRBV21-1 is shown as a pseudogene. The CDR3 is 13 residues long. The CDR3 here is CASRDFYTGELFF. CDR3 coding DNA: TGTGCCAGCAGGGACTTTTACACCGGGGAGCTGTTTTTT.

CDR3: CASSMRDNYEQYF. CDR3 nucleotide sequence: TGTGCCAGTAGTATGAGGGACAATTACGAGCAGTACTTC. The gene calls are TRBV19 and TRBJ2-7, with D possibly TRBD1 on 6 matching bases. V lost 3 bases to trimming and J lost 4 bases, with 10 bases between them. This CDR3 contains 13 residues. Germline-derived CDR1 and CDR2 are LNHDA and SQIVND (reference sequence).

The chain couples TRBV24-1 to TRBJ2-7, with D unclear. Germline V gene lookup returns CDR1 KGHDR and CDR2 SFDVKD. V lost 3 bases to trimming and J lost 2 bases, with 13 bases between them. The CDR3 runs 15 residues. Written as DNA, the CDR3 is TGTGCCACCAGTGATACGCAGACTTTCGCCTACGAGCAGTACTTC. Translation gives CATSDTQTFAYEQYF.

The gene calls are TRBV28 and TRBJ2-7; D call uncertain. The CDR3 is 12 amino acids. Germline CDR1 and CDR2: MDHEN and SYDVKM. Trimming shortened V by 8 bases and J by 0 bases, and 8 bases separated the two germline ends. CDR3: CASSRYSYEQYF. The CDR3 coding sequence is TGTGCCAGCTCCAGGTACTCCTACGAGCAGTACTTC.

The genes are TRBV2 and TRBJ2-2; 8 positions match TRBD2. The CDR3 is made up of 19 amino acids. Germline V gene data show CDR1 as SNHLY and CDR2 as FYNNEI. Unmatched junction bases numbered 16, after V lost 3 bases and J lost 4 bases. The CDR3 region is CASSDWVAGYPPGTGELFF. In DNA form, the CDR3 reads TGTGCCAGCAGTGATTGGGTAGCGGGATATCCTCCGGGCACCGGGGAGCTGTTTTTT.

This chain joins TRBV11-2 and TRBJ2-5; D is unclear. This CDR3 has 14 amino acids. Per the germline V gene, CDR1 is SGHAT and CDR2 is FQNNGV. Deletions cut 7 bases from V and 3 bases from J, with 15 bases between. The CDR3 spells CASTSRRPEETQYF. CDR3 coding DNA: TGTGCCAGCACCTCCCGGCGGCCCGAAGAGACCCAGTACTTC.

The chain carries TRBV3-1 (or the pseudogene TRBV3-2) and TRBJ1-1; TRBD1 agrees at 8 bases. The CDR3 covers 14 residues. Germline V lookup: CDR1 LGHDT, CDR2 YNNKEL (reference sequence). J gave up 5 bases and V 4 bases, and 6 bases lay outside the gene matches. The CDR3 DNA reads TGTGCCAGCAGCCCCAAGAACAGGGGGACTGAAGCTTTCTTT. As protein: CASSPKNRGTEAFF.

The V gene is TRBV6-5, the J gene TRBJ2-1; 12 nucleotides align to TRBD2. With 8 bases clipped from V and 3 bases from J, the junction kept 2 bases outside the gene matches. The germline CDR1 and CDR2 sequences are MNHEY and SVGAGI. The CDR3 has 14 residues. This chain's CDR3 is CASGTSGLYNEQFF. The CDR3 nucleotides are TGTGCCAGCGGGACTAGCGGGCTCTACAATGAGCAGTTCTTC.